The present entry profiles one TCR beta chain with its context. Described time point: patch test 1, 2 weeks after DPC sensitization. This sample's treatment: therapeutic diphenylcyclopropenone sensitization with weekly scalp DPC. Blood sampling preceded each patch test application. It was from unfractionated whole blood that total RNA was extracted. This sample was taken from a study of human T cells and chemical hapten exposure. Study-wide background: How much TCR each sample yielded varied, mostly because pooled library volumes differed slightly.

Each CDR3 protein gets one entry after TCRdb re-called the RACE reads with MiXCR. The sample carries tens of thousands of distinct CDR3 sequences, about 32% recorded once. The source material was whole blood, sampled in connection with sensitization to the hapten diphenylcyclopropenone (DPC). The sequence was collected from a man aged 40-55 years with alopecia areata. Some clones in this sample may be carry-over from other donors' samples.

For the CDR3, the DNA is TGCAGTGCTCGACAATCTCCTAACTATGGCTACACCTTC. Amino acids: CSARQSPNYGYTF. The V and J genes are TRBV20-1 and TRBJ1-2; D is unresolved. V dropped 5 bases and J dropped 0 bases, with 10 bases sitting between them. CDR1 DFQATT and CDR2 SNEGSKA come from the germline V gene (reference sequence). The CDR3 is 13 amino acids.